A selection of T cell receptor beta chains follows, all from one sample in a study of T cell changes during pregnancy in multiple sclerosis. Generated by immunoSEQ multiplex PCR, the TCRdb table keeps only in-frame clones and is missing some. The table records 100,000 or so clones, 94% of them present only once. The starting material was peripheral blood, obtained before pregnancy. These receptors all come from a female donor with multiple sclerosis, enrolled in a pregnancy study. CDR3s include the opening cysteine and the closing phenylalanine or tryptophan. The order of the fields is clone size, V gene, D gene, J gene, CDR3 DNA, CDR3 protein. D genes are given only for firm matches. Size tells how often a clone was seen (once, few, many) or the class of an expanded clone, and some rows leave it out.

>-|TRBV6-5|-|TRBJ2-1
TGTGCCAGCAGGGGTAGCGGTAATGAGCAGTTCTTC
CASRGSGNEQFF
>-|TRBV4-3|TRBD1|TRBJ2-7
TGCGCCAGCAGCCAGGGCCCCTACAGGGGACCCTACGAGCAGTACTTC
CASSQGPYRGPYEQYF
>-|TRBV5-1|TRBD1|TRBJ2-5
TGCGCCAGCAGCTGGGGGGACAGGGGGCGGGAAGAGACCCAGTACTTC
CASSWGDRGREETQYF
>-|TRBV4-1|-|TRBJ2-1
TGCGCCAGCAGCCAAGACCCTGGCCTTTACAATGAGCAGTTCTTC
CASSQDPGLYNEQFF
>-|TRBV6-1|TRBD1|TRBJ1-5
TGTGCCAGCAATCTTGACAGGGGGCTTCAGCCCCAGCATTTT
CASNLDRGLQPQHF
>-|TRBV5-1|TRBD2|TRBJ2-1
TGCGCCAGCAGCGCAGGGACTAGCAGGGACAATGAGCAGTTCTTC
CASSAGTSRDNEQFF
>-|TRBV18|-|TRBJ2-1
TGTGCCAGCTCACCAGGGGCTTTTGACAATGAGCAGTTCTTC
CASSPGAFDNEQFF
>-|TRBV10-1|-|TRBJ2-2
TGCGCCAGCAGGGCCAGATCCGGGGAGCTGTTTTTT
CASRARSGELFF
>-|TRBV6-5|TRBD1|TRBJ2-7
TGTGCCAGCAGCGTCGGACAGGGGGTCTACGAGCAGTACTTC
CASSVGQGVYEQYF
>once|TRBV7-6|TRBD2|TRBJ2-5
TGTGCCAGCAGCGCTACCGGGACTAGGGCCTTCCAAGAGACCCAGTACTTC
CASSATGTRAFQETQYF
>-|TRBV4-1|-|TRBJ1-5
TGCGCCAGCAGTCTTGACGGGGGGTGGCCCCAGCATTTT
CASSLDGGWPQHF
>-|TRBV18|-|TRBJ2-7
TGTGCCAGCTCACCACTGAGCCCAACGGGAGCGGTCCCCTACGAGCAGTACTTC
CASSPLSPTGAVPYEQYF
>-|TRBV30|TRBD1|TRBJ1-6
TGTGCCTGGGACAGGGTTGTGATGGGTTCACCCCTCCACTTT
CAWDRVVMGSPLHF
>-|TRBV2|TRBD1|TRBJ2-5
TGTGCCAGCAGAATTTCCGGGACAGAAGAGACCCAGTACTTC
CASRISGTEETQYF
>-|TRBV7-9|-|TRBJ1-4
TGTGCCAGCAGCCGGACTCTGGAATTTGAAAAACTGTTTTTT
CASSRTLEFEKLFF
>-|TRBV13|TRBD2|TRBJ2-7
TGTGCCAGCAGCTGGGGACTAGCGAACTACGAGCAGTACTTC
CASSWGLANYEQYF
>-|TRBV4-1|TRBD2|TRBJ2-7
TGCGCCAGCAGCCACGGGACTACTTCATACGAGCAGTACTTC
CASSHGTTSYEQYF
>-|TRBV7-2|TRBD2|TRBJ2-1
TGTGCCAGCCTGCGGGGGATCACGAGCTCCTACAATGAGCAGTTCTTC
CASLRGITSSYNEQFF
>once|TRBV18|TRBD2|TRBJ2-2
TGTGCCAGCTCACCGCGGGAGGGGGCCGGGGAGCTGTTTTTT
CASSPREGAGELFF
>-|TRBV6-5|-|TRBJ2-3
TGTGCCAGCAGCTCCTGGGGGGGCAGCACAGATACGCAGTATTTT
CASSSWGGSTDTQYF
>-|TRBV6-6|TRBD2|TRBJ2-1
TGTGCCAGCAGTTACCGGGGCGGGAGGGCCAATGAGCAGTTCTTC
CASSYRGGRANEQFF
>few|TRBV4-1|-|TRBJ1-5
TGCGCCAGCAGCCAAGTCGTAGGGAGCGTTAATCAGCCCCAGCATTTT
CASSQVVGSVNQPQHF
>few|TRBV14|TRBD2|TRBJ2-7
TGTGCCAGCAGCCCTTCGGGCGGGAGAACAGCCTACGAGCAGTACTTC
CASSPSGGRTAYEQYF
>-|TRBV11-2|TRBD2|TRBJ2-1
TGTGCCAGCCGGCTGACTAGCGGGAGTGAATGGAACAATGAGCAGTTCTTC
CASRLTSGSEWNNEQFF
>-|TRBV5-1|TRBD1|TRBJ1-1
TGCGCCAGCAGCCGACAGGGGGCCGGTGAAGCTTTCTTT
CASSRQGAGEAFF
>-|TRBV30|-|TRBJ1-1
TGTGCCCGGGTAGGAGGCTCGGGGCGGGGGGCTGAGACTTTCTTT
CARVGGSGRGAETFF
>-|TRBV28|TRBD1|TRBJ1-5
TGTGCCAGCAGCCTCAGGGGGCGCAAACAGCCCCAGCATTTT
CASSLRGRKQPQHF
>-|TRBV5-6|-|TRBJ1-5
TGTGCCAGCAGCTCGCGGACAGCGAATCAGCCCCAGCATTTT
CASSSRTANQPQHF
>-|TRBV7-2|-|TRBJ1-3
TGTGCCAGCAGTTCCTCCGGGATCTCTGGAAACACCATATATTTT
CASSSSGISGNTIYF
>-|TRBV10-2|-|TRBJ2-5
TGCGCCAGCAGTGGCCCCAGACGACAGGCCCAAGAGACCCAGTACTTC
CASSGPRRQAQETQYF
>once|TRBV28|-|TRBJ2-3
TGTGCCAGCAGTTTGGCGGGGTCCACAGATACGCAGTATTTT
CASSLAGSTDTQYF
>-|TRBV5-6|TRBD2|TRBJ2-7
TGTGCCAGCAGCTGGGGGGGTAGTAGCTCCTACGAGCAGTACTTC
CASSWGGSSSYEQYF
>-|TRBV14|-|TRBJ2-7
TGTGCCAGCAGCCAAAATTGGGGAGGCGAGCAGTACTTC
CASSQNWGGEQYF
>-|TRBV28|TRBD2|TRBJ2-1
TGTGGAACAGGGACTAGCGGGAACTACAATGAGCAGTTCTTC
CGTGTSGNYNEQFF
>-|TRBV10-2|-|TRBJ1-2
TGCGCCAGCAGTGGAACGGAGTATGGCTACACCTTC
CASSGTEYGYTF
>-|TRBV7-3|-|TRBJ2-1
TGTGCCAGCAGCTTAAGCCTGGGGGGTGAGCAGTTCTTC
CASSLSLGGEQFF
>-|TRBV7-7|-|TRBJ2-1
TGTGCCAGCAGCGAAGGGACTTGGAATGAGCAGTTCTTC
CASSEGTWNEQFF
>few|TRBV14|-|TRBJ1-1
TGTGCCAGCAGCCAGGCAGGCATGAACACTGAAGCTTTCTTT
CASSQAGMNTEAFF
>-|TRBV30|TRBD1|TRBJ1-3
TGTGCCTGGGACCTGGACAGGGGAAACACCATATATTTT
CAWDLDRGNTIYF
>-|TRBV15|-|TRBJ2-2
TGTGCCACCAGCTCACCGTATGGTAGCGTTGGAGGCGGGGAGCTGTTTTTT
CATSSPYGSVGGGELFF
>-|TRBV5-1|-|TRBJ2-7
TGCGCCAGCAGCCCGGGACCAGGAGGGTCCGGGACTCACTCCTACGAGCAGTACTTC
CASSPGPGGSGTHSYEQYF
>-|TRBV29-1|TRBD1|TRBJ2-3
TGCAGCGCCTACGGGGGGACAGGGGGGACAGATACGCAGTATTTT
CSAYGGTGGTDTQYF
>-|TRBV11-2|TRBD1|TRBJ2-7
TGTGCCAGCAGCTTAAGGACAGGCTACGAGCAGTACTTC
CASSLRTGYEQYF
>-|TRBV4-1|-|TRBJ1-5
TGCGCCAGCAGCCAACCGGGAGATAGCAATCAGCCCCAGCATTTT
CASSQPGDSNQPQHF
>-|TRBV25-1|-|TRBJ1-1
TGTGCCAGCCGGACTAATAGACAGCTGAACACTGAAGCTTTCTTT
CASRTNRQLNTEAFF
>once|TRBV19|TRBD1|TRBJ2-7
TGTGCCAGTAGTATGGGACAGGGGCCCACCTACGAGCAGTACTTC
CASSMGQGPTYEQYF
>-|TRBV2|TRBD2|TRBJ2-7
TGTGCCAGCAAAGCAGGACTAGCGGGCTACGAGCAGTACTTC
CASKAGLAGYEQYF
>-|TRBV27|-|TRBJ2-3
TGTGCCAGCAGTGAAGTCCTCCGGGACTGGGGAACAGATACGCAGTATTTT
CASSEVLRDWGTDTQYF
>-|TRBV2|TRBD2|TRBJ2-1
TGTGCCAGCAGTGCTGTGACGGGAGGATTAGGGGTAAATGAGCAGTTCTTC
CASSAVTGGLGVNEQFF
>-|TRBV5-6|-|TRBJ2-1
TGTGCCAGCAGCTTGTCCAGGTTTGAGCAGTTCTTC
CASSLSRFEQFF